These 18 T cell receptor beta chains share one sample of origin, sequenced in a study of blood T cell repertoires in COVID-19. The table came from immunoSEQ multiplex PCR; TCRdb's copy has only in-frame clones and leaves some out. The sample holds around 240,000 clones, about 87% seen once. The sequencing input was PBMCs or T cells enriched from blood (not recorded which). These receptors were taken from a middle-aged man who had been exposed to COVID-19.

The rearrangement links TRBV11-3 to TRBJ1-1, with D perhaps matching TRBD1 (6 bases). The V end was cut by 6 bases, the J end by 6 bases, with 8 bases between. Germline loops: CDR1 SGHNT, CDR2 YENEEA. The length of the CDR3 is 11 residues. CDR3 in amino acids: CASSGQSEAFF. The CDR3 nucleotides read TGTGCCAGCAGTGGACAGTCTGAAGCTTTCTTT. Together with reference TRBV11-3 and TRBJ1-1, the CDR3 gives the full variable domain: EAGVVQSPRYKIIEKKQPVAFWCNPISGHNTLYWYLQNLGQGPELLIRYENEEAVDDSQLPKDRFSAERLKGVDSTLKIQPAELGDSAVYLCASSGQSEAFFGQGTRLTVV.

The chain is built from TRBV6-5 and TRBJ1-6, with 9 bases matching TRBD1. V shed 7 bases, J shed 10 bases, and the junction held 8 bases outside the gene matches. The CDR3 length is 14 residues. CDR1 and CDR2 (germline): MNHEY, SVGAGI. The CDR3 nucleotides read TGTGCCAGCACCACGGGACAGGGAGGCTCACCCCTCCACTTT. It specifies CASTTGQGGSPLHF.

A single count supports this clone. The rearrangement links TRBV5-8 to TRBJ1-4, with 7 nucleotides matching TRBD1. Germline V lookup: CDR1 SGHTS, CDR2 YDEGEE. This CDR3 has 16 residues. V was clipped by 4 bases and J by 0 bases; unmatched bases: 6. Here the CDR3 DNA reads TGTGCCAGCAGCATCGGGACAGCCGCAACTAATGAAAAACTGTTTTTT. Amino acids: CASSIGTAATNEKLFF. The full variable domain, rest sourced from reference TRBV5-8 and TRBJ1-4, is EAGVTQSPTHLIKTRGQQATLRCSPISGHTSVYWYQQALGLGLQFLLWYDEGEERNRGNFPPRFSGRQFPNYSSELNVNALELEDSALYLCASSIGTAATNEKLFFGSGTQLSVL.

The rearrangement links TRBV5-1 to TRBJ1-2; D gene unclear. This CDR3 is 15 amino acids long. V was clipped by 0 bases and J by 1 base, with 10 bases between them. Per germline, CDR1 SGHRS and CDR2 YFSETQ. The chain's CDR3 is CASSLGGGNNYGYTF. The CDR3 DNA reads TGCGCCAGCAGCTTGGGTGGCGGCAATAACTATGGCTACACCTTC.

This rearrangement joins TRBV3-1 (or the pseudogene TRBV3-2) to TRBJ1-6; no firm D call. The CDR3 covers 15 residues. Trimming removed 4 bases from V and 3 bases from J, with 10 bases in between. Per germline, CDR1 LGHDT and CDR2 YNNKEL (reference sequence). CDR3 sequence reads: CASSPRQVYNSPLHF. The CDR3 nucleotides are TGTGCCAGCAGCCCTCGTCAGGTCTATAATTCACCCCTCCACTTT.

The CDR3 DNA sequence: TGTGCCATCAGTGAGTCTCTGGGAGGGGTAGATACGCAGTATTTT. It codes for CAISESLGGVDTQYF. The V and J genes are TRBV10-3 and TRBJ2-3, with TRBD2 identical over 7 bases. Germline V CDR1 and CDR2: ENHRY, SYGVKD. The CDR3 consists of 15 residues. V lost 0 bases, J lost 5 bases, and 5 bases stayed unmatched.

The chain uses TRBV2 and TRBJ2-4; no clear D. The V gene's germline CDR1 is SNHLY and CDR2 FYNNEI. Trimming shortened V by 2 bases and J by 9 bases, and 14 bases separated the two germline ends. CDR3 length: 14 amino acids. DNA of the CDR3: TGTGCCAGCAGTGAATTGGTAGGCCGGAGCATTCAGTACTTC. It codes for CASSELVGRSIQYF. Using reference TRBV2 and TRBJ2-4 for the parts outside the CDR3, the full variable domain is EPEVTQTPSHQVTQMGQEVILRCVPISNHLYFYWYRQILGQKVEFLVSFYNNEISEKSEIFDDQFSVERPDGSNFTLKIRSTKLEDSAMYFCASSELVGRSIQYFGAGTRLSVL.

The chain employs TRBV14 and TRBJ1-1; 7 bases map to TRBD1. CDR3 size: 14 residues. V was clipped by 1 base and J by 8 bases; unmatched bases: 7. Germline V CDR1 and CDR2: SGHDN, FVKESK. Here the CDR3 DNA reads TGTGCCAGCAGCCAAGTAATTCGAGGGGGCGAAGCTTTCTTT. Protein: CASSQVIRGGEAFF.

The V and J genes are TRBV6-5 and TRBJ1-5; 10 nucleotides match TRBD1. J lost 6 bases, V lost 6 bases, and 5 bases had no gene match. The CDR3 runs 14 residues. Germline V CDR1 and CDR2: MNHEY, SVGAGI. The CDR3 region is CASSRTGGGQPQHF. DNA for the CDR3: TGTGCCAGCAGCAGGACAGGGGGAGGTCAGCCCCAGCATTTT.

This sequence joins TRBV9 and TRBJ1-6; tentative D call: TRBD1 (5 bases). The V gene's germline CDR1 is SGDLS and CDR2 YYNGEE. The CDR3 sequence is 14 residues long. Trimming cost V 0 bases and J 7 bases, with 8 bases left between them. In DNA form, the CDR3 reads TGTGCCAGCAGCGTAGGACAGCCCAATTCACCCCTCCACTTT. Protein: CASSVGQPNSPLHF.

J is TRBJ1-5 and V is TRBV30; perhaps TRBD1 as D (6 bases). CDR1 and CDR2 from the germline V gene are GTSNPN and SVGIG (reference sequence). Trimming removed 0 bases from V and 3 bases from J, with 9 bases in between. The CDR3 is made up of 14 amino acids. The CDR3 DNA reads TGTGCCTGGAGTGTAGGGACATTCAATCAGCCCCAGCATTTT. As protein: CAWSVGTFNQPQHF.

The chain joins TRBV29-1 to TRBJ1-2; D is unresolved. This CDR3 has 12 amino acids. From germline, CDR1 is SQVTM and CDR2 ANQGSEA. The ends were cut back, 0 bases at V and 4 bases at J, with 6 bases in the middle. CDR3 DNA: TGCAGCGTTGAAGACAGGTCCTATGGCTACACCTTC. Amino acid sequence: CSVEDRSYGYTF.

This CDR3 reads CASSLVARGYQETQYF. The CDR3 DNA is TGTGCCAGCAGCTTGGTAGCCAGGGGCTACCAAGAGACCCAGTACTTC. The rearrangement joins TRBV5-6 to TRBJ2-5, with D perhaps matching TRBD1 (6 bases). The V end was cut by 0 bases, the J end by 0 bases, with 12 bases between. The CDR3 runs to 16 residues. CDR1 and CDR2 (germline): SGHDT, YYEEEE.

V and J are TRBV15 and TRBJ1-2, with a possible D match to TRBD1 (6 bases). The CDR3 is 16 residues long. Germline lookup yields CDR1 LNHNV and CDR2 YYDKDF (reference sequence). The V end lost 4 bases, the J end lost 4 bases, and 19 bases lay between the germline ends. CDR3 sequence (DNA): TGTGCCACCAGCATAGCGACAGGCATGGCCCTCTATGGCTACACCTTC. Translated, it gives CATSIATGMALYGYTF.

The rearrangement uses TRBV28 and TRBJ2-2, with D possibly TRBD1 on 6 matching bases. The V end was cut by 6 bases, the J end by 2 bases, with 19 bases between. The germline gives CDR1 MDHEN, CDR2 SYDVKM. The CDR3 runs to 17 residues. The chain's CDR3 is CASSFSRGRPNTGELFF. The CDR3 DNA reads TGTGCCAGCAGCTTTTCCAGGGGTAGACCTAACACCGGGGAGCTGTTTTTT.

This chain links TRBV12-3 or TRBV12-4 with TRBJ1-5; no firm D call. There are 13 residues in the CDR3. V lost 6 bases and J 7 bases, leaving 13 bases between the germline ends. CDR3: CASSLALRQPQHF. DNA of the CDR3: TGTGCCAGCAGCCTGGCCTTACGCCAGCCCCAGCATTTT.

The genes are TRBV5-1 and TRBJ1-2, with D maybe TRBD1 (6 bases). Trimming took off 0 bases at V and 8 bases at J, with 23 bases between the two ends. Germline V gene lookup returns CDR1 SGHRS and CDR2 YFSETQ. The CDR3 has 17 residues. Here the CDR3 reads CASSLGVVLTGALGYTF. CDR3 nucleotide sequence: TGCGCCAGCAGCTTGGGAGTAGTTCTGACAGGTGCCTTGGGCTACACCTTC.

The V and J genes are TRBV19 and TRBJ1-2; D perhaps matches TRBD1 (6 bases). Per germline, CDR1 LNHDA and CDR2 SQIVND (reference sequence). The CDR3 consists of 14 residues. V was trimmed by 9 bases and J by 1 base, leaving 15 bases between them. DNA for the CDR3: TGTGCCAGCACCACGGACAGAGATAACTATGGCTACACCTTC. This translates into CASTTDRDNYGYTF.